Described below is a single T cell receptor (beta chain) sequence and its context. The antigen remains undetermined. The source of the sample is a study of human T cells and chemical hapten exposure. Findings of the study overall: Sensitizing with DPC caused no change in TCRs above 1 in 1000 frequency.

Time point in this sample: pre-sensitization, week 0. Treatment denoted: therapeutic diphenylcyclopropenone sensitization with weekly scalp DPC. MiXCR, run by TCRdb on the RACE reads, gives a single entry per CDR3 protein. The repertoire holds approximately 320,000 distinct CDR3 sequences, with around 5.5% as singletons. The TCR originated in a woman aged 18-30 years with alopecia areata. Some clones in this sample may be carry-over from other donors' samples. The sequenced sample was whole blood, obtained in connection with sensitization to the hapten diphenylcyclopropenone (DPC).

The CDR3 DNA is TGTGCCAGCAGCCCGCCCGTCTCTGGAAACACCATATATTTT. This gives the protein CASSPPVSGNTIYF. The V and J genes are TRBV2 and TRBJ1-3; no clear D gene. This CDR3 is 14 amino acids long. Germline V gene data show CDR1 as SNHLY and CDR2 as FYNNEI. V lost 6 bases and J lost 0, with 9 bases in between.